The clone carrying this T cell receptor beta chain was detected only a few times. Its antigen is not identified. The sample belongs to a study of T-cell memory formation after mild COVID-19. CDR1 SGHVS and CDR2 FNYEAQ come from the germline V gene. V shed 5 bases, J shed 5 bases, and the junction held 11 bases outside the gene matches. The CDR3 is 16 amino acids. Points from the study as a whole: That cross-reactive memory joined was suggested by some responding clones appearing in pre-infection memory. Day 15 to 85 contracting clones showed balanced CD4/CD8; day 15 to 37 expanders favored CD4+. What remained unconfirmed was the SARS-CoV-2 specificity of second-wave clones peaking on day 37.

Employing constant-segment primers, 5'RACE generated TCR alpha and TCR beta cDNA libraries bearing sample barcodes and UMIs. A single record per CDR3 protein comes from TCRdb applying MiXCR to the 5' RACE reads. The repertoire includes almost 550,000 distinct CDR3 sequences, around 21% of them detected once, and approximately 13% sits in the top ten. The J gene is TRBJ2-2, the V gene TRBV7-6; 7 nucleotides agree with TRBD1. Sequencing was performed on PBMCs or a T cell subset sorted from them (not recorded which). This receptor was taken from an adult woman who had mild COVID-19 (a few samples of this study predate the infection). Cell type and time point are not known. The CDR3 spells CASSPHSQGYTGELFF. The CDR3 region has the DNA TGTGCCAGCAGCCCACATTCACAGGGGTATACCGGGGAGCTGTTTTTT.